This TCR beta chain was found in a study of blood T cell repertoires in COVID-19. Study background: The United States, Italy and Spain were the sources of the acute and convalescent COVID-19 samples.

No more than 2 weeks before study entry, exposed participants had met a case of COVID-19. Assay: immunoSEQ multiplex PCR; the TCRdb copy retains only in-frame clones and omits some. The table lists approximately 220,000 clones, around 82% of them singletons. Germline CDR1 reads MNHEY; CDR2 reads SVGEGT. V was trimmed by 2 bases and J by 3 bases, leaving 16 bases between them. The CDR3 has 16 amino acids. The sequenced sample consisted of PBMCs or T cells enriched from blood (not recorded which). The rearrangement links TRBV6-2 or TRBV6-3 to TRBJ1-2; no definite D call. The clonotype originates from a woman between 45 and 60 years old who had been exposed to COVID-19. CDR3 sequence reads: CASSYGRERVDYGYTF. The CDR3 region has the DNA TGTGCCAGCAGTTACGGGAGGGAGAGGGTCGACTATGGCTACACCTTC.